One sample yielded the 5 T cell receptor beta chains listed below, sequenced in a study of blood T cells in healthy people across ages. The use of a sample-barcoded 5' primer and a J-beta primer mix characterized a second PCR of about 7 to 12 cycles. One entry per CDR3 protein, called by TCRdb with MiXCR from the 5' RACE reads. This table holds around 870,000 distinct CDR3 sequences, more than 25% found once. The material sequenced was blood. The receptors were gathered from a woman of 80 years or more in good health.

This clonotype was counted a few times. This rearrangement joins TRBV6-6 to TRBJ1-1; D is undetermined. Deletions cut 0 bases from V and 5 bases from J, with 7 bases between. Germline V CDR1 and CDR2: MNHNY, SVGAGI (reference sequence). The CDR3 is 13 amino acids. For the CDR3, the DNA is TGTGCCAGCAGTTACTCGATTTTTACTGAAGCTTTCTTT. It specifies CASSYSIFTEAFF.

This clonotype was observed a single time. At one end the junction does not follow the germline gene, possibly because of a read error. The chain uses TRBV12-3 or TRBV12-4 and TRBJ2-3, with D hard to call. The CDR3 consists of 11 residues. CDR3 residues: CASSWTDTLYF. Written as DNA, the CDR3 is TGTGCCAGCAGTTGGACCGATACGCTGTATTTT.

Remarks on this clonotype: One junction end does not reproduce the germline sequence, and a read error may be involved. This chain joins TRBV7-9 and TRBJ1-6; 7 nucleotides match TRBD1. Looked up from germline, CDR1 is SEHNR and CDR2 is FQNEAQ (reference sequence). The CDR3 loop spans 15 amino acids. The CDR3 DNA is TGTGCCGGCAGCTCATGGGACAGTTATAATTCACCCCTCCACTTT. Residues: CAGSSWDSYNSPLHF.

The sample holds a few counts of this clonotype. The chain uses TRBV14 and TRBJ1-4; no definite D call. This CDR3 contains 13 residues. V dropped 4 bases and J dropped 7 bases, with 10 bases sitting between them. CDR1 is SGHDN and CDR2 is FVKESK in the germline V gene. CDR3 amino acids: CASSRAHTEKLFF. CDR3 nucleotides: TGTGCCAGCAGCCGGGCCCATACTGAAAAACTGTTTTTT.

This chain connects TRBV29-1 to TRBJ1-1, with D possibly being TRBD1 (5 bases). CDR3 length: 14 amino acids. Deletions cut 3 bases from V and 7 bases from J, with 18 bases between. Looked up from germline, CDR1 is SQVTM and CDR2 is ANQGSEA. This CDR3 is CSVDRGGGGIEAFF. In DNA, the CDR3 is TGCAGCGTTGACCGGGGGGGGGGAGGTATTGAAGCTTTCTTT.